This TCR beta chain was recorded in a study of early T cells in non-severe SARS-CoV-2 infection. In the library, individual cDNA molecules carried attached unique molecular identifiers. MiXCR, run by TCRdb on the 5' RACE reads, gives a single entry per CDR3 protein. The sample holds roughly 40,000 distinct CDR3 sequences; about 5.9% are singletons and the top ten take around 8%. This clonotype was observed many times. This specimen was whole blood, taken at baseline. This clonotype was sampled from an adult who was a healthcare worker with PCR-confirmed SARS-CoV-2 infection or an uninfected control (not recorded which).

DNA for the CDR3: TGTGCCAGCAGCCAATTGCGAGGGGAAGCTTTCTTT. Its translation: CASSQLRGEAFF. This chain joins TRBV16 and TRBJ1-1; D remains ambiguous. The germline V and J ends were trimmed by 1 base and 8 bases, with 8 bases remaining between them. The CDR3 runs to 12 residues. From germline, CDR1 is KGHSY and CDR2 FQNENV.